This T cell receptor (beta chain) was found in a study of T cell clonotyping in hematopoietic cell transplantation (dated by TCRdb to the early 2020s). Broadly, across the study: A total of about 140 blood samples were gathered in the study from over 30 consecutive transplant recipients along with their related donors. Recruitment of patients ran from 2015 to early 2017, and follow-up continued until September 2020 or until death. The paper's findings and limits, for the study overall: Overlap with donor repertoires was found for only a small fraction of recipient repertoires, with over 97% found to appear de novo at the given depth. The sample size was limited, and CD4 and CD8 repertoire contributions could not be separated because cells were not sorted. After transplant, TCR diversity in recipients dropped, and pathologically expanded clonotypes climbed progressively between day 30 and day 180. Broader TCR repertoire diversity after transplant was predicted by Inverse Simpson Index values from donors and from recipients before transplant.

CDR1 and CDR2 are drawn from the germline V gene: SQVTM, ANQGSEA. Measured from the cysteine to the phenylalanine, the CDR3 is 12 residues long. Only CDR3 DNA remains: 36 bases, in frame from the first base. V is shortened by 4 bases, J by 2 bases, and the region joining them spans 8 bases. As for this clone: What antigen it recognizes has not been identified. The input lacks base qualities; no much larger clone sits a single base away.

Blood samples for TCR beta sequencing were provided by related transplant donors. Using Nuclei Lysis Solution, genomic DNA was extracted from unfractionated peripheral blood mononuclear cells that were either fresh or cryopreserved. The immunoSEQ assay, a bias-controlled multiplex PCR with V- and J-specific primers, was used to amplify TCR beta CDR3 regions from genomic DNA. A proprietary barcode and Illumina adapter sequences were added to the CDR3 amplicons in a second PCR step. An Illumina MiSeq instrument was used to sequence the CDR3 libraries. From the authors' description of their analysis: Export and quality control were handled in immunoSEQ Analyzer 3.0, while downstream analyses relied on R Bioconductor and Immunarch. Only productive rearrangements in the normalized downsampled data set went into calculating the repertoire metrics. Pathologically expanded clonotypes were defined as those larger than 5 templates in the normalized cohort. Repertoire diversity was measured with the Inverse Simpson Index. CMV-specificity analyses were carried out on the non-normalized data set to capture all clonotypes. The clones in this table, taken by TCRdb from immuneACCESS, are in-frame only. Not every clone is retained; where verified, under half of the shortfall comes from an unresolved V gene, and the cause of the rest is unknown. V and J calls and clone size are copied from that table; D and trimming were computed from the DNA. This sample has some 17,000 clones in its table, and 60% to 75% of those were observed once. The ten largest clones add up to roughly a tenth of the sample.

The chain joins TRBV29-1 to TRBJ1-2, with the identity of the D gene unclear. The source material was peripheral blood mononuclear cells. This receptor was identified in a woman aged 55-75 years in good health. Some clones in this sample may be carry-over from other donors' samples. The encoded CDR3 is CSVVPGNYGYTF. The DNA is TGCAGCGTTGTCCCGGGAAACTATGGCTACACCTTC.